A single sample gave rise to the 20 T cell receptor beta chains below, sequenced in a study of shared clonotypes between healthy human individuals. Only in-frame clones appear in the TCRdb table, and some are missing; sequencing was by immunoSEQ multiplex PCR. The sample contains around 2,000,000 clones, 90% to 95% of which appear only once. The sample was naive CD4+ T cells sorted from blood. The subset is: CD45RA+ positively selected. These receptors all come from a young man in good health.

This chain links TRBV27 with TRBJ1-1; tentative D call: TRBD1 (6 bases). Germline V gene sequence: CDR1 MNHEY, CDR2 SMNVEV (reference sequence). The CDR3 loop spans 17 amino acids. V was clipped by 3 bases and J by 1 base, with 18 bases between them. The CDR3 spells CASSLAKWGGANTEAFF. The CDR3 bases are TGTGCCAGCAGTTTGGCCAAATGGGGGGGGGCGAACACTGAAGCTTTCTTT.

For this clone: Other DNA sequences in the same sample also yield this CDR3. The chain combines TRBV19 with TRBJ1-1; TRBD1 might be the D (5 bases). The CDR3 is 13 amino acids. V was trimmed by 3 bases and J by 2 bases, leaving 7 bases between them. Germline V CDR1 and CDR2: LNHDA, SQIVND (reference sequence). CDR3 bases: TGTGCCAGTAGTATTGGGGGAAACACTGAAGCTTTCTTT. Translated: CASSIGGNTEAFF.

V is TRBV7-2 and J is TRBJ2-7, with D tentatively TRBD2 (5 bases). Germline lookup yields CDR1 SGHTA and CDR2 FQGNSA. Trimming pared 1 base from V and 3 bases from J, leaving 16 bases between. This CDR3 region has 16 residues. CDR3 loop: CASSLVEGGLDYEQYF. Here the CDR3 DNA reads TGTGCCAGCAGCTTAGTAGAAGGCGGGCTCGACTACGAGCAGTACTTC.

The chain is built from TRBV6-9 and TRBJ2-7; 7 bases map to TRBD1. CDR1 MNHGY and CDR2 SVAAGI come from the germline V gene. V lost 7 bases and J lost 6; bases outside the gene matches: 21. The CDR3 runs 17 residues. CDR3 loop: CASKRQGPNLYECEQYF. The CDR3 DNA reads as TGTGCCAGCAAAAGACAGGGACCTAACCTCTACGAATGCGAGCAGTACTTC.

The chain combines TRBV6-6 with TRBJ1-1; TRBD1 agrees at 9 bases. This CDR3 has 16 residues. CDR1 and CDR2 (germline): MNHNY, SVGAGI (reference sequence). Trimming at V came to 5 bases and at J to 3 bases, leaving 10 bases not matched to a gene. The CDR3 bases are TGTGCCAGCAGTAACCGAAGACAGGGGGACGACACTGAAGCTTTCTTT. It specifies CASSNRRQGDDTEAFF.

The chain carries TRBV11-3 and TRBJ1-1; D is uncertain. The V and J ends lost 4 bases and 0 bases respectively, with 12 bases between them. The CDR3 has 15 residues. The V gene's germline CDR1 is SGHNT and CDR2 YENEEA. The CDR3 reads CASSSPTEMNTEAFF. The DNA of the CDR3 is TGTGCCAGCAGCTCCCCTACGGAAATGAACACTGAAGCTTTCTTT.

A single count supports this clone. The rearrangement uses TRBV7-2 and TRBJ2-1, with 9 bases lining up with TRBD2. This CDR3 is built from 16 residues. Trimming cost V 1 base and J 3 bases; bases outside gene matches: 4. The germline CDR1 and CDR2 sequences are SGHTA and FQGNSA. CDR3 nucleotide sequence: TGTGCCAGCAGCTTAGTTGCTAGCGGGGTCTACAATGAGCAGTTCTTC. It translates to CASSLVASGVYNEQFF.

The rearrangement links TRBV10-1 to TRBJ2-3, with a weak D call TRBD2 (5 bases). The CDR3 extends over 16 amino acids. Trimming pared 3 bases from V and 5 bases from J, leaving 18 bases between. Per germline, CDR1 WNHNN and CDR2 SYGVQD (reference sequence). CDR3 amino acids: CASSDSLEAGQDTQYF. In DNA, the CDR3 is TGCGCCAGCAGTGATAGTTTGGAGGCAGGTCAAGATACGCAGTATTTT.

This chain joins TRBV7-2 and TRBJ2-7, with 9 nucleotides matching TRBD1. The length of the CDR3 is 12 residues. Looked up from germline, CDR1 is SGHTA and CDR2 is FQGNSA. The CDR3 nucleotides are TGTCCCTTACAGGGGGCTTCAGGGGAGCAGTACTTC. Protein product: CPLQGASGEQYF.

Regarding this clone: This CDR3 is also generated by other DNA sequences in the sample. CDR3 protein: CASSLTGNGYTF. In DNA form, the CDR3 reads TGTGCCAGCAGTTTGACAGGGAACGGCTACACCTTC. J is TRBJ1-2 and V is TRBV27; 7 bases align to TRBD1. CDR1 and CDR2 from the germline V gene are MNHEY and SMNVEV (reference sequence). Germline trimming cut 3 bases from V and 8 bases from J; bases unmatched to any gene: 3. CDR3 length: 12 residues.

This clone was counted a single time. The chain has TRBV18 and TRBJ1-2; TRBD1 is a possible D gene (5 bases). V lost 3 bases, J lost 8 bases, and 13 bases lay in between. The germline CDR1 and CDR2 sequences are KGHSH and LQKENI. The CDR3 covers 13 residues. In DNA, the CDR3 is TGTGCCAGCTCACCGTCCCAGGGCCAGGGCTACACCTTC. Translated, it gives CASSPSQGQGYTF.

A note on this clone: Distinct nucleotide sequences in the sample also encode this CDR3. This chain uses TRBV6-6 with TRBJ2-7, with unresolved D. The CDR3 contains 13 residues. Trimming took off 0 bases at V and 1 base at J, with 4 bases between the two ends. Per the germline V gene, CDR1 is MNHNY and CDR2 is SVGAGI (reference sequence). DNA of the CDR3: TGTGCCAGCAGTTACTCCAGTTCCTACGAGCAGTACTTC. Residues: CASSYSSSYEQYF.

The genes are TRBV10-3 and TRBJ1-2, with TRBD1 matching 9 bases. Germline values: CDR1 ENHRY, CDR2 SYGVKD. J gave up 0 bases and V 4 bases, and 3 bases lay outside the gene matches. This CDR3 comprises 15 residues. The CDR3 sequence: CAISAGQGANYGYTF. CDR3 in DNA: TGTGCCATCAGTGCGGGACAGGGAGCTAACTATGGCTACACCTTC.

For this clone: One end of the junction varies from germline; a read error may be responsible. The chain couples TRBV11-2 to TRBJ2-7, with D perhaps TRBD1 or TRBD2 (6 bases each). The CDR3 contains 13 residues. CDR1 is SGHAT, CDR2 FQNNGV, per germline. The CDR3 nucleotides read TGTGCCAGCAGTTTAGGGGGGCGAAGCGAGCAGTACTTC. Protein product: CASSLGGRSEQYF. Looking up the rest from reference TRBV11-2 and TRBJ2-7 gives the full variable domain: EAGVAQSPRYKIIEKRQSVAFWCNPISGHATLYWYQQILGQGPKLLIQFQNNGVVDDSQLPKDRFSAERLKGVDSTLKIQPAKLEDSAVYLCASSLGGRSEQYFGPGTRLTVT.

The chain employs TRBV11-3 and TRBJ1-2; D remains ambiguous. The CDR3 runs to 13 residues. Germline V gives CDR1 SGHNT, CDR2 YENEEA. Trimming pared 5 bases from V and 8 bases from J, leaving 15 bases between. The CDR3 coding sequence is TGTGCCAGCAGCGTGCGGGCCCTCTTGGGCTACACCTTC. Translation: CASSVRALLGYTF.

This chain joins TRBV27 and TRBJ2-4, with TRBD1 matching over 9 bases. The CDR3 spans 14 residues. V was pared by 8 bases and J by 6 bases, with 8 bases of the junction left unmatched. Germline values: CDR1 MNHEY, CDR2 SMNVEV (reference sequence). This CDR3 reads CASRNRGRANIQYF. The CDR3 nucleotides are TGTGCCAGCCGGAACAGGGGGCGGGCAAACATTCAGTACTTC.

A single count supports this clone. V and J are TRBV2 and TRBJ1-2; no reliable D call. In germline, CDR1 is SNHLY, CDR2 FYNNEI. V was pared by 7 bases and J by 5 bases, with 17 bases between. There are 14 residues in the CDR3. The CDR3 reads CASTKSAGLYGYTF. The CDR3 DNA reads as TGTGCCAGCACCAAATCGGCGGGCTTATATGGCTACACCTTC.

This clone came up once. The chain recombines TRBV30 with TRBJ2-1; 13 nucleotides line up with TRBD2. The CDR3 has 12 residues. Germline CDR1 is GTSNPN and CDR2 is SVGIG (reference sequence). CDR3 region: CSTSGRANEQFF. As DNA, the CDR3 is TGTTCTACTAGCGGGAGGGCCAATGAGCAGTTCTTC.

This clone has a single count. Distinct nucleotide sequences in the sample also encode this CDR3. The V and J genes are TRBV7-9 and TRBJ2-5; D remains ambiguous. The length of the CDR3 is 12 residues. Germline V lookup: CDR1 SEHNR, CDR2 FQNEAQ (reference sequence). The V end was cut by 2 bases, the J end by 5 bases, with 6 bases between. The CDR3 DNA reads as TGTGCCAGCAGCTTATTAGGCGAGACCCAGTACTTC. It codes for CASSLLGETQYF.

The V and J genes are TRBV21-1 and TRBJ1-1; TRBD1, the table's D call, lacks a check against the DNA. TRBV21-1 is reported as a pseudogene. CDR3 length: 14 amino acids. The CDR3 is CASRGLPLNTEAFF. The DNA for the CDR3 is TGTGCCAGCAGGGGGCTACCTTTGAACACTGAAGCTTTCTTT.